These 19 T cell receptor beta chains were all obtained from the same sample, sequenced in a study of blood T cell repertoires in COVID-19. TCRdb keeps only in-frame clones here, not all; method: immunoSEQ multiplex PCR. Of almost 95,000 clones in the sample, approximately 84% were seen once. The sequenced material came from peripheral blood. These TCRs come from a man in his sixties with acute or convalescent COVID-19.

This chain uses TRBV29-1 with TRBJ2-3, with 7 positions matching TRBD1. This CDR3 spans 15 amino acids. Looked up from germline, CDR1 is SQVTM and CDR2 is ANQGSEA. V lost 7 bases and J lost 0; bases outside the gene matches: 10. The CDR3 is CSARRTGTSTDTQYF. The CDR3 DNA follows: TGCAGCGCTAGGCGGACAGGTACTAGCACAGATACGCAGTATTTT.

Written as DNA, the CDR3 is TGTGCCAGCAGTGACGGCAATGAGCAGTTCTTC. This gives the protein CASSDGNEQFF. The J gene is TRBJ2-1, the V gene TRBV6-1; no definite D call. CDR1 and CDR2 from the germline V gene are MNHNS and SASEGT. V was clipped by 3 bases and J by 6 bases, with 3 bases between them. CDR3 length: 11 amino acids.

CDR3 amino acids: CASSLVQIGEQYF. The CDR3, as DNA: TGTGCCAGCAGCTTAGTACAGATTGGCGAGCAGTACTTC. The V and J genes are TRBV11-1 and TRBJ2-7; no clear D. The V end lost 1 base, the J end lost 6 bases, and 10 bases lay between the germline ends. The CDR3 runs to 13 residues. CDR1 is SGHAT, CDR2 FQDESV, per germline (reference sequence).

The CDR3 DNA sequence: TGCGCCAGCAGCCAGGCTAGGCAGGGGACGGCTGGGGCCAACGTCCTGACTTTC. Amino acid sequence: CASSQARQGTAGANVLTF. The chain is built from TRBV4-3 and TRBJ2-6; tentative D call: TRBD1 (6 bases). This CDR3 has 18 residues. Trimming left V 3 bases short and J 2 bases short, with 17 bases between. The germline CDR1 and CDR2 sequences are LGHNA and YSLEER.

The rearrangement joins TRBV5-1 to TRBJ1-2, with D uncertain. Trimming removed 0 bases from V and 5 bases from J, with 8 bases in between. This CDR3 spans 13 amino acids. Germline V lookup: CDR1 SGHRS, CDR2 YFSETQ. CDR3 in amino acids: CASSLDTKYGYTF. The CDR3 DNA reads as TGCGCCAGCAGCTTGGACACAAAATATGGCTACACCTTC.

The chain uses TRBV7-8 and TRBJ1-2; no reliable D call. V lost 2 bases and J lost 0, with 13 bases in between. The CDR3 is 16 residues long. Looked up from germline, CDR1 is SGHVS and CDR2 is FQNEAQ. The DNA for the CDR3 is TGTGCCAGCAGCTTATCTCGAGAATTAGCTAACTATGGCTACACCTTC. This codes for CASSLSRELANYGYTF.

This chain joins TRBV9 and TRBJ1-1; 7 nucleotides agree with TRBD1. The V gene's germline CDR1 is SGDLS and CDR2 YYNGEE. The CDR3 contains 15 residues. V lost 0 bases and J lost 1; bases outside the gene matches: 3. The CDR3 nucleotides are TGTGCCAGCAGCGTAGGGGGACAGAAGAACACTGAAGCTTTCTTT. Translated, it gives CASSVGGQKNTEAFF.

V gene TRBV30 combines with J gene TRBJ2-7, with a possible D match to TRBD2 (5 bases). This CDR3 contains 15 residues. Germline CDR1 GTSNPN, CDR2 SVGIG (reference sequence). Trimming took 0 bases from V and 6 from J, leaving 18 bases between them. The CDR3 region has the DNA TGTGCCTGGAGTGTACTAGGGAAAGGAAAGGGCGAGCAGTACTTC. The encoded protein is CAWSVLGKGKGEQYF.

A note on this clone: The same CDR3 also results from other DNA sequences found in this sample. CDR3 region: CSVEGQGFSSYEQYF. The DNA of the CDR3 is TGCAGCGTTGAGGGGCAGGGATTTAGTTCCTACGAGCAGTACTTC. The chain links TRBV29-1 to TRBJ2-7; D may be TRBD1 (5 bases). The V gene's germline CDR1 is SQVTM and CDR2 ANQGSEA. Trimming shortened V by 3 bases and J by 1 base, and 16 bases separated the two germline ends. This CDR3 comprises 15 residues.

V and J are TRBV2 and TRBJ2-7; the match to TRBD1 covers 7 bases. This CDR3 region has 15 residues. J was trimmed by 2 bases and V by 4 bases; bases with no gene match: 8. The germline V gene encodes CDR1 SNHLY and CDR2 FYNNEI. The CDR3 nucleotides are TGTGCCAGCAGTGTTTATCCGGGACAGACCTACGAGCAGTACTTC. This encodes CASSVYPGQTYEQYF.

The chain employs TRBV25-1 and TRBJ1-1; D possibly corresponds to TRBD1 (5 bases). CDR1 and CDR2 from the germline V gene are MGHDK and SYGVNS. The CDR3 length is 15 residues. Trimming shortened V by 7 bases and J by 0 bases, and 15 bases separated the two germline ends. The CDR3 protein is CASTTFGGLNTEAFF. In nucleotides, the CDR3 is TGTGCCAGCACCACCTTCGGGGGACTGAACACTGAAGCTTTCTTT. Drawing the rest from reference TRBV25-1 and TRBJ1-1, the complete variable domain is EADIYQTPRYLVIGTGKKITLECSQTMGHDKMYWYQQDPGMELHLIHYSYGVNSTEKGDLSSESTVSRIRTEHFPLTLESARPSHTSQYLCASTTFGGLNTEAFFGQGTRLTVV.

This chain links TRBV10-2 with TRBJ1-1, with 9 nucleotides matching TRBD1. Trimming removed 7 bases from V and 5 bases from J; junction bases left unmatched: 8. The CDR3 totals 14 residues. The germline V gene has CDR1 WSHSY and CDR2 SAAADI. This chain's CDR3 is CASTLQGALTEAFF. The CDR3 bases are TGCGCCAGCACCTTACAGGGGGCGCTGACTGAAGCTTTCTTT.

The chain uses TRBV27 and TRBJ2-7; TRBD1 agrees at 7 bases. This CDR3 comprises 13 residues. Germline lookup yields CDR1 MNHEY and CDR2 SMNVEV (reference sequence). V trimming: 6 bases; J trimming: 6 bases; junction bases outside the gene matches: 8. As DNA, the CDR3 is TGTGCCAGCAGGACCCGGGACAGCGGCGAGCAGTACTTC. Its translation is CASRTRDSGEQYF.

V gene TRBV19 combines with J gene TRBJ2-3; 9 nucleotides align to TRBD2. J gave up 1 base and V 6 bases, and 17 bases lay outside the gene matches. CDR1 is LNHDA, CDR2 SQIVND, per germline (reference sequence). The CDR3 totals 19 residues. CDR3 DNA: TGTGCCAGTAGCTCTAGCGGGGTGCCGAAGGGGCGTCGCACAGATACGCAGTATTTT. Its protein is CASSSSGVPKGRRTDTQYF.

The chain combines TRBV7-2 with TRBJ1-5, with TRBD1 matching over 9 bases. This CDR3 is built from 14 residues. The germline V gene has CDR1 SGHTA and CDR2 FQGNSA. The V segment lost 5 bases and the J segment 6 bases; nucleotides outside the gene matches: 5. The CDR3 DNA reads TGTGCCAGCAGCGAGAGACAGGGGGTTCAGCCCCAGCATTTT. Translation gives CASSERQGVQPQHF.

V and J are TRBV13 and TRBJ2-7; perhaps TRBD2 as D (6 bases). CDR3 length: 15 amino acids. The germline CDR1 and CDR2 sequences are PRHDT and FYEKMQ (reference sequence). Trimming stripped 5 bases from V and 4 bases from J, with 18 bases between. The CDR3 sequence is CASSGQEGKEYEQYF. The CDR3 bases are TGTGCCAGCAGCGGCCAGGAGGGGAAGGAGTACGAGCAGTACTTC.

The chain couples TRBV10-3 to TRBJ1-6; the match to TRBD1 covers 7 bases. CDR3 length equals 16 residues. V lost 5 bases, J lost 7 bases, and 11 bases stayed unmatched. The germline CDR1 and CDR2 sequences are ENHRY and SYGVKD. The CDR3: CAISSYGTDRNSPLHF. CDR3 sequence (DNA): TGTGCCATCAGTTCATACGGGACAGATCGAAATTCACCCCTCCACTTT.

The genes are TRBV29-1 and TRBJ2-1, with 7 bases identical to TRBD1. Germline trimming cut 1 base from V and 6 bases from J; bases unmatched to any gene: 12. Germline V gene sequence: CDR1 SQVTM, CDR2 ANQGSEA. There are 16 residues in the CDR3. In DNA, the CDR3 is TGCAGCGTTGAAGGTCGGACAGGCCGTCCGGGCAATGAGCAGTTCTTC. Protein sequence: CSVEGRTGRPGNEQFF.

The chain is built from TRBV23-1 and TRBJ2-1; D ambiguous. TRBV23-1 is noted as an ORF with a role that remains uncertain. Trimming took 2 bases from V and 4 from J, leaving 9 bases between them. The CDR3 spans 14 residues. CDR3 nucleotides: TGCGCCAGCAGTCAAGTAGCAGATTACAATGAGCAGTTCTTC. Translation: CASSQVADYNEQFF.